This entry lists 16 T cell receptor beta chains sequenced from one sample in a study of T cells in tuberculosis. Only in-frame clones appear in the TCRdb table, and some are missing; sequencing was by immunoSEQ multiplex PCR. The sample includes fewer than 30,000 clones, approximately 93% of them seen just once. Sequenced input: PBMCs. The source is a donor aged 5 to 30 with latent tuberculosis or without tuberculosis infection.

This clone was picked up one time. This sequence joins TRBV6-5 and TRBJ1-1; a possible D gene is TRBD1 (5 bases). The ends were cut back, 1 base at V and 4 bases at J, with 13 bases in the middle. This CDR3 region has 15 residues. The germline V gene has CDR1 MNHEY and CDR2 SVGAGI. CDR3 region: CASSYWGGVSTEAFF. CDR3 coding DNA: TGTGCCAGCAGTTACTGGGGGGGGGTAAGCACTGAAGCTTTCTTT.

In this sample, this clone turned up a few times. The V call is TRBV27, the J call TRBJ1-2, with 7 bases aligning to TRBD1. V lost 4 bases, J lost 2 bases, and 1 base stayed unmatched. The CDR3 runs to 13 residues. Germline V CDR1 and CDR2: MNHEY, SMNVEV (reference sequence). CDR3 nucleotides: TGTGCCAGCAGTTGGACAGGCAACTATGGCTACACCTTC. Amino acid sequence: CASSWTGNYGYTF.

V is TRBV7-2 and J is TRBJ2-3; weak D call: TRBD2 (6 bases). The CDR3 spans 18 residues. V lost 5 bases and J 0 bases, leaving 21 bases between the germline ends. Germline assignment: CDR1 SGHTA and CDR2 FQGNSA. The CDR3 DNA sequence: TGTGCCAGCAGCCCCCCTTCCGGGGAGGTACCTAGCACAGATACGCAGTATTTT. Its protein is CASSPPSGEVPSTDTQYF.

Concerning this clone: Other DNA sequences within the sample encode an identical CDR3. J is TRBJ2-3 and V is TRBV5-1, with D perhaps TRBD2 (6 bases). CDR1 and CDR2 (germline): SGHRS, YFSETQ. This CDR3 is built from 14 residues. Trimming cost V 5 bases and J 0 bases, with 10 bases left between them. The CDR3 nucleotides are TGCGCCAGCAGTCCTGGAGGGAGCACAGATACGCAGTATTTT. Translating gives CASSPGGSTDTQYF.

The V call is TRBV11-2, the J call TRBJ2-7, with 10 bases lining up with TRBD1. The CDR3 contains 16 residues. With V trimmed by 0 bases and J by 3 bases, 5 bases remained unmatched. Germline CDR1 SGHAT, CDR2 FQNNGV. The CDR3 loop is CASSLDLGTGDYEQYF. DNA for the CDR3: TGTGCCAGCAGCTTAGATCTGGGGACAGGGGACTACGAGCAGTACTTC. The full variable domain, rest sourced from reference TRBV11-2 and TRBJ2-7, is EAGVAQSPRYKIIEKRQSVAFWCNPISGHATLYWYQQILGQGPKLLIQFQNNGVVDDSQLPKDRFSAERLKGVDSTLKIQPAKLEDSAVYLCASSLDLGTGDYEQYFGPGTRLTVT.

J is TRBJ2-7 and V is TRBV7-9; possible D gene TRBD1, 7 bases. V gave up 4 bases and J gave up 4 bases, with 11 bases separating them. CDR1 SEHNR and CDR2 FQNEAQ come from the germline V gene (reference sequence). The CDR3 runs 13 residues. For the CDR3, the DNA is TGTGCCAGCAGCTGGGGGGACAGTTACGAGCAGTACTTC. Protein product: CASSWGDSYEQYF.

The chain carries TRBV4-3 and TRBJ2-7, with 7 bases identical to TRBD1. The V segment lost 2 bases and the J segment 4 bases; nucleotides outside the gene matches: 14. There are 17 residues in the CDR3. The germline gives CDR1 LGHNA, CDR2 YSLEER. CDR3 DNA sequence: TGCGCCAGCAGCCAACAGACAGGGTCTGGATCCGGGTACGAGCAGTACTTC. Translation: CASSQQTGSGSGYEQYF.

V usage is TRBV15 and J usage is TRBJ2-1; 9 nucleotides match TRBD2. J was trimmed by 0 bases and V by 5 bases; bases with no gene match: 8. Germline V gene lookup returns CDR1 LNHNV and CDR2 YYDKDF (reference sequence). The CDR3 consists of 17 residues. The DNA of the CDR3 is TGTGCCACCAGCCCTAGCGGGAAACTGAGCTCCTACAATGAGCAGTTCTTC. Translated: CATSPSGKLSSYNEQFF.

The gene calls are TRBV7-9 and TRBJ1-2, with D perhaps TRBD1 (6 bases). CDR3 length: 16 amino acids. Between the trimmed V and J ends, which lost 2 bases and 7 bases, there was a span of 20 bases. Germline CDR1 SEHNR, CDR2 FQNEAQ (reference sequence). The CDR3 DNA reads as TGTGCCAGCAGCTTACCCGGAGGCAGGGGAAGATCTGGCTACACCTTC. Translated: CASSLPGGRGRSGYTF.

The chain links TRBV14 to TRBJ1-2; TRBD1 matches 7 bases. The CDR3 loop spans 13 amino acids. V lost 2 bases to trimming and J lost 8 bases; unmatched junction nucleotides: 5. Germline V lookup: CDR1 SGHDN, CDR2 FVKESK. CDR3 nucleotide sequence: TGTGCCAGCAGCCAAAATACAGGGGTAGGCTACACCTTC. This gives the protein CASSQNTGVGYTF.

The chain is built from TRBV7-9 and TRBJ1-1; 9 nucleotides line up with TRBD1. The CDR3 spans 17 residues. Germline values: CDR1 SEHNR, CDR2 FQNEAQ (reference sequence). Germline trimming cut 1 base from V and 4 bases from J; bases unmatched to any gene: 10. This chain's CDR3 is CASSLVRDREAGTEAFF. CDR3 coding DNA: TGTGCCAGCAGCTTAGTAAGGGACAGGGAAGCGGGCACTGAAGCTTTCTTT.

V is TRBV5-1 and J is TRBJ2-7; D is perhaps TRBD2 (5 bases). The CDR3 has 15 amino acids. Trimming stripped 1 base from V and 5 bases from J, with 16 bases between. Looked up from germline, CDR1 is SGHRS and CDR2 is YFSETQ. The CDR3, as DNA: TGCGCCAGCAGCTTGAGGCCCGGGAATTCAGACGAGCAGTACTTC. This sequence encodes CASSLRPGNSDEQYF.

The chain uses TRBV4-2 and TRBJ2-3, with TRBD2 matching 11 bases. CDR3 length: 15 amino acids. J was trimmed by 4 bases and V by 0 bases; bases with no gene match: 0. The V gene's germline CDR1 is LGHNA and CDR2 YNFKEQ. For the CDR3, the DNA is TGTGCCAGCAGCCAAGAACTAGCGGGGGCAGATACGCAGTATTTT. Its translation is CASSQELAGADTQYF.

V gene TRBV28 combines with J gene TRBJ1-5, with D perhaps TRBD1 (5 bases). With 0 bases removed from V and 0 bases from J, the gap between germline ends came to 9 bases. CDR3 size: 16 residues. CDR1 is MDHEN, CDR2 SYDVKM, per germline. CDR3 sequence (DNA): TGTGCCAGCAGTTTATGGGGGGGGATTAGCAATCAGCCCCAGCATTTT. Translation gives CASSLWGGISNQPQHF.

Here the CDR3 reads CASSLATGGKNIQYF. In nucleotides, the CDR3 is TGTGCCAGCAGCTTAGCAACGGGGGGGAAAAACATTCAGTACTTC. The rearrangement uses TRBV11-2 and TRBJ2-4, with 8 bases matching TRBD2. With V trimmed by 1 base and J by 4 bases, 3 bases remained unmatched. Germline CDR1 reads SGHAT; CDR2 reads FQNNGV. CDR3 size: 15 residues.

The CDR3 DNA reads TGTGCCAGCAGCCAAGTCATAGGCGGAACGGGTCAGCCCCAGCATTTT. Protein product: CASSQVIGGTGQPQHF. This chain links TRBV4-2 with TRBJ1-5; D unclear. V was clipped by 1 base and J by 6 bases, with 16 bases between them. The germline V gene encodes CDR1 LGHNA and CDR2 YNFKEQ. CDR3 length: 16 residues.